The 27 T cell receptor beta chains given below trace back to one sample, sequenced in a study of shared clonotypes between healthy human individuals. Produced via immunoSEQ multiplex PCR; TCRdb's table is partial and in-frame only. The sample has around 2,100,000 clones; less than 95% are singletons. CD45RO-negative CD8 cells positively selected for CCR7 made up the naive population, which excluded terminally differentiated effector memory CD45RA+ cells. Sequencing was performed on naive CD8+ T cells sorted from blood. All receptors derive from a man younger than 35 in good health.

This chain's CDR3 is CASNIRGAGSDTQYF. The CDR3, as DNA: TGTGCCAGCAACATCAGGGGCGCAGGGTCAGATACGCAGTATTTT. The chain has TRBV27 and TRBJ2-3; a possible D gene is TRBD1 (6 bases). The CDR3 loop spans 15 amino acids. Germline assignment: CDR1 MNHEY and CDR2 SMNVEV (reference sequence). Trimming removed 7 bases at V and 4 bases at J, with 18 bases between.

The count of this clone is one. In nucleotides, the CDR3 is TGTGCCAGCAGCTTGGAGGCAGGTTGGAACCAGCCCCAGCATTTT. It yields the protein CASSLEAGWNQPQHF. This rearrangement joins TRBV5-8 to TRBJ1-5; D is undetermined. This CDR3 region has 15 residues. The germline gives CDR1 SGHTS, CDR2 YDEGEE. V lost 0 bases and J lost 7, with 14 bases in between. Together with reference TRBV5-8 and TRBJ1-5, the CDR3 gives the full variable domain: EAGVTQSPTHLIKTRGQQATLRCSPISGHTSVYWYQQALGLGLQFLLWYDEGEERNRGNFPPRFSGRQFPNYSSELNVNALELEDSALYLCASSLEAGWNQPQHFGDGTRLSIL.

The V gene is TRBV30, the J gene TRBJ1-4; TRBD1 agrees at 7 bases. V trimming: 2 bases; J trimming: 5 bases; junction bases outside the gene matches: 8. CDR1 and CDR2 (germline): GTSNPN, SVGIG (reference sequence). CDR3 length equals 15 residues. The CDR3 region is CAWSIGQELNEKLFF. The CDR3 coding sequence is TGTGCCTGGAGTATCGGACAGGAACTGAATGAAAAACTGTTTTTT.

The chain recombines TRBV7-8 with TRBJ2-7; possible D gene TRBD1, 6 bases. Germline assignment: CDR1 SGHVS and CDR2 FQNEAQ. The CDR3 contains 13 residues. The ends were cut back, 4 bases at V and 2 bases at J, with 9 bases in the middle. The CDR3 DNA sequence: TGTGCCAGCAGCTCCCGGGACACCTACGAGCAGTACTTC. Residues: CASSSRDTYEQYF.

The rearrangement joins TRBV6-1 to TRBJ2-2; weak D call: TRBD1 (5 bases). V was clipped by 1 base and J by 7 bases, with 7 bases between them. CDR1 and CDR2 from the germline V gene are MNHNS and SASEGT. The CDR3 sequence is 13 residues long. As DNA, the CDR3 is TGTGCCAGCAGTGAAGGAGACAGCGGGGAGCTGTTTTTT. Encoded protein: CASSEGDSGELFF.

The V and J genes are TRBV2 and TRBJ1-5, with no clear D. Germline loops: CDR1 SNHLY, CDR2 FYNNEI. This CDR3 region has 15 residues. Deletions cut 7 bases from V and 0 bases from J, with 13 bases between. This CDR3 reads CASKEGRYSNQPQHF. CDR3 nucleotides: TGTGCCAGCAAAGAAGGGAGATATAGCAATCAGCCCCAGCATTTT.

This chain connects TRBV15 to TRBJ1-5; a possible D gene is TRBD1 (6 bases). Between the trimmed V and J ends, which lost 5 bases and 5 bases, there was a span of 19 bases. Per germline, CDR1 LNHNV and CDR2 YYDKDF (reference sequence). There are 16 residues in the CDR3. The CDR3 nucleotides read TGTGCCACCAGCCGCGAGGGGGGGGTCACCTATCAGCCCCAGCATTTT. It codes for CATSREGGVTYQPQHF.

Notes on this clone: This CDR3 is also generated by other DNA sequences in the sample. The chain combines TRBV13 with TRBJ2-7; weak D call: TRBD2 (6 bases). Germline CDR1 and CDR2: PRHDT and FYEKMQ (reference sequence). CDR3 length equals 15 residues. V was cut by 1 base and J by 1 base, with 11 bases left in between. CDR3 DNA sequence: TGTGCCAGCAGCTTAGTCGGGACTGGGTCCTACGAGCAGTACTTC. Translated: CASSLVGTGSYEQYF.

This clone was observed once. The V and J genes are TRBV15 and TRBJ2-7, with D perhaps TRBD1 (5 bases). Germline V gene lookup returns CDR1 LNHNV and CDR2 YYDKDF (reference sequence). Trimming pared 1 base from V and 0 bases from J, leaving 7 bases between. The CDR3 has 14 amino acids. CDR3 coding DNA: TGTGCCACCAGCAGAGGACAGAACTCCTACGAGCAGTACTTC. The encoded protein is CATSRGQNSYEQYF.

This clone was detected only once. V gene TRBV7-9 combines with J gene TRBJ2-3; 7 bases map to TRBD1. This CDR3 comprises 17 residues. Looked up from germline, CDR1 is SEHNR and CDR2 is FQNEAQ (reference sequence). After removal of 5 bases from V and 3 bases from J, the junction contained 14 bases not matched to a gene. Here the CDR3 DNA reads TGTGCCAGCAGCCAGGTCGAGGGGGCGATTGGGACAGATACGCAGTATTTT. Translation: CASSQVEGAIGTDTQYF.

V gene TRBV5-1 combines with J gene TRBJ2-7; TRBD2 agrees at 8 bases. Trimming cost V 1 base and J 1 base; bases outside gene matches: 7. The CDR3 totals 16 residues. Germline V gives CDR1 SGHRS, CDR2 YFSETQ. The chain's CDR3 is CASSLISGTPSYEQYF. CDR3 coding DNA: TGCGCCAGCAGCTTGATTAGCGGGACCCCTTCCTACGAGCAGTACTTC. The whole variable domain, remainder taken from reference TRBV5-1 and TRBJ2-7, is KAGVTQTPRYLIKTRGQQVTLSCSPISGHRSVSWYQQTPGQGLQFLFEYFSETQRNKGNFPGRFSGRQFSNSRSEMNVSTLELGDSALYLCASSLISGTPSYEQYFGPGTRLTVT.

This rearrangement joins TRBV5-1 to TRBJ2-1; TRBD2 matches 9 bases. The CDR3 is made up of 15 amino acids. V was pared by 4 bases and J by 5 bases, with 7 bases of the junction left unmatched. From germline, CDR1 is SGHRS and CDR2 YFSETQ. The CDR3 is CASSPASGIDNEQFF. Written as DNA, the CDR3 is TGCGCCAGCAGCCCCGCTAGCGGGATAGACAATGAGCAGTTCTTC.

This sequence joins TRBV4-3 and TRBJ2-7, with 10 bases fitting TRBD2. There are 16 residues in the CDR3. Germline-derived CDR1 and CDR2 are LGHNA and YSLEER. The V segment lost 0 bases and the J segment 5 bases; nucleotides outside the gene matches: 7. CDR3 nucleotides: TGCGCCAGCAGCCAAGACGCTAGCGGGAGTTCTCACGAGCAGTACTTC. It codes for CASSQDASGSSHEQYF.

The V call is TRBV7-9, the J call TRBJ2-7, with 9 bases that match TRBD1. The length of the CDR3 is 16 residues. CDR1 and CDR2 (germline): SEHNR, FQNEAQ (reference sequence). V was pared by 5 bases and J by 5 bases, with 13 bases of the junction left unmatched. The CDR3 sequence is CASSTVAGTGTDEQYF. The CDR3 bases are TGTGCCAGCAGCACCGTAGCCGGGACAGGGACAGACGAGCAGTACTTC.

CDR3 in amino acids: CASSLDGTGNGYTF. Written as DNA, the CDR3 is TGTGCCAGCAGCTTGGATGGGACAGGGAACGGCTACACCTTC. The gene calls are TRBV5-4 and TRBJ1-2, with TRBD1 identical over 9 bases. The germline gives CDR1 SGHNT, CDR2 YYREEE (reference sequence). CDR3 size: 14 residues. The ends lost 0 bases at V and 8 bases at J; junction bases unmatched: 5.

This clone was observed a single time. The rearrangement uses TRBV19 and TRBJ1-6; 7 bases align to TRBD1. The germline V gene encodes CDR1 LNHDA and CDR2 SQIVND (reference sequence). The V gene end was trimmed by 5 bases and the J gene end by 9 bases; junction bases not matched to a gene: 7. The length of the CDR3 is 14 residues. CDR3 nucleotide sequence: TGTGCCAGTAGTGCAACAGGGGTACGTTCACCCCTCCACTTT. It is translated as CASSATGVRSPLHF.

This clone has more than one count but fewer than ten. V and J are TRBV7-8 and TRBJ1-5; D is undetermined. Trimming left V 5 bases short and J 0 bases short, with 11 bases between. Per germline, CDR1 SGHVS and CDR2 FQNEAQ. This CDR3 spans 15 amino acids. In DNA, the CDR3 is TGTGCCAGCAGCAACCGAGGCTATAGCAATCAGCCCCAGCATTTT. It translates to CASSNRGYSNQPQHF.

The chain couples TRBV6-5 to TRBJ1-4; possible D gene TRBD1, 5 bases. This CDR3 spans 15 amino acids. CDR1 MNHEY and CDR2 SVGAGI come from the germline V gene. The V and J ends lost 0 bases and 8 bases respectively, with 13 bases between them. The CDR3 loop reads CASSYSGLQEEKLFF. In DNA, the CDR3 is TGTGCCAGCAGTTACTCGGGGCTTCAGGAAGAAAAACTGTTTTTT.

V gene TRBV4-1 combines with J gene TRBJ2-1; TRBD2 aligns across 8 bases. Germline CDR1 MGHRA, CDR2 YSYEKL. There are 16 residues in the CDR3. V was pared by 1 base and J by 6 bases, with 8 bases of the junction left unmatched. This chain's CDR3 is CASSQGLAGGGNEQFF. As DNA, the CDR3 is TGCGCCAGCAGCCAAGGTTTGGCGGGAGGTGGCAATGAGCAGTTCTTC.

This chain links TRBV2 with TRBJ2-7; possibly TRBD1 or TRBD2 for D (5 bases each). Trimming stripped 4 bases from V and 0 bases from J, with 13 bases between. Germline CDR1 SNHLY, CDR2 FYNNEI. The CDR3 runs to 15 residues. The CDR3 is CASSAGPASSYEQYF. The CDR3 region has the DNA TGTGCCAGCAGTGCGGGGCCTGCGAGCTCCTACGAGCAGTACTTC.

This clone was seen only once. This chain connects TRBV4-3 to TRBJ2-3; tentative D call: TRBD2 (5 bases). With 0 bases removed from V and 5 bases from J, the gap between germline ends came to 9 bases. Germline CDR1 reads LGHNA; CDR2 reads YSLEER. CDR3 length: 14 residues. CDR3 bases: TGCGCCAGCAGCCAAGACGCCAGCGGAGATACGCAGTATTTT. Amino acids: CASSQDASGDTQYF.

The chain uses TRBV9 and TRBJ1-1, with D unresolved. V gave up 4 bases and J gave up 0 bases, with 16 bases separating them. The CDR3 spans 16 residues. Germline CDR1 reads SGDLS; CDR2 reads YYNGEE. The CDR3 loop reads CASSSLGRFMNTEAFF. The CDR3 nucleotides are TGTGCCAGCAGCTCTCTAGGGAGATTCATGAACACTGAAGCTTTCTTT. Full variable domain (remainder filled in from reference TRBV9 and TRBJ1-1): DSGVTQTPKHLITATGQRVTLRCSPRSGDLSVYWYQQSLDQGLQFLIQYYNGEERAKGNILERFSAQQFPDLHSELNLSSLELGDSALYFCASSSLGRFMNTEAFFGQGTRLTVV.

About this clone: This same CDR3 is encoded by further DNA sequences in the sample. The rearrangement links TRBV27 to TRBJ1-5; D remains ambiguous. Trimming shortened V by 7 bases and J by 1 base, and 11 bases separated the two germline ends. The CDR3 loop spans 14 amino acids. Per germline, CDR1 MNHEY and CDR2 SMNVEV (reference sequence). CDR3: CASKTTGSNQPQHF. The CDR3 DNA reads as TGTGCCAGCAAGACCACCGGCAGCAATCAGCCCCAGCATTTT.

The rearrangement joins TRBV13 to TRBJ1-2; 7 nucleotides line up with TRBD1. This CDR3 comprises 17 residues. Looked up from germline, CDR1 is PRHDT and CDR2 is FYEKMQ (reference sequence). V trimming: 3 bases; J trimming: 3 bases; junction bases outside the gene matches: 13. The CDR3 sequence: CASSFGRGLPGDYGYTF. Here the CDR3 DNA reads TGTGCCAGCAGCTTCGGAAGGGGGCTGCCGGGGGACTATGGCTACACCTTC.

The CDR3 spells CASSPPDSLNTEAFF. The CDR3 nucleotides read TGTGCCAGCAGCCCACCGGACAGCCTGAACACTGAAGCTTTCTTT. The chain joins TRBV9 to TRBJ1-1; TRBD1 is a possible D gene (6 bases). The CDR3 totals 15 residues. Germline lookup yields CDR1 SGDLS and CDR2 YYNGEE. The V end was cut by 4 bases, the J end by 0 bases, with 13 bases between.

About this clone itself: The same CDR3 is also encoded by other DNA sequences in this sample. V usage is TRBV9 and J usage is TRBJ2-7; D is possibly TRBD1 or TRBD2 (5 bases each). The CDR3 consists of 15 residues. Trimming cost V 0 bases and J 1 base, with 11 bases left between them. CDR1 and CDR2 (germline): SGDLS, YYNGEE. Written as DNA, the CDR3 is TGTGCCAGCAGCGTAGGAGCAGGGAGTTCCTACGAGCAGTACTTC. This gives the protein CASSVGAGSSYEQYF.

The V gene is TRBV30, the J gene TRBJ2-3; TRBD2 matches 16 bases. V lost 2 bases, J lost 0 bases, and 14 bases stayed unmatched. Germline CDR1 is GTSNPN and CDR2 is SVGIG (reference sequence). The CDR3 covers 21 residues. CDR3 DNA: TGTGCCTGGAGTCCCCTGGCAGCGGGACTAGCGGGGGGGGTAAGCACAGATACGCAGTATTTT. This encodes CAWSPLAAGLAGGVSTDTQYF.